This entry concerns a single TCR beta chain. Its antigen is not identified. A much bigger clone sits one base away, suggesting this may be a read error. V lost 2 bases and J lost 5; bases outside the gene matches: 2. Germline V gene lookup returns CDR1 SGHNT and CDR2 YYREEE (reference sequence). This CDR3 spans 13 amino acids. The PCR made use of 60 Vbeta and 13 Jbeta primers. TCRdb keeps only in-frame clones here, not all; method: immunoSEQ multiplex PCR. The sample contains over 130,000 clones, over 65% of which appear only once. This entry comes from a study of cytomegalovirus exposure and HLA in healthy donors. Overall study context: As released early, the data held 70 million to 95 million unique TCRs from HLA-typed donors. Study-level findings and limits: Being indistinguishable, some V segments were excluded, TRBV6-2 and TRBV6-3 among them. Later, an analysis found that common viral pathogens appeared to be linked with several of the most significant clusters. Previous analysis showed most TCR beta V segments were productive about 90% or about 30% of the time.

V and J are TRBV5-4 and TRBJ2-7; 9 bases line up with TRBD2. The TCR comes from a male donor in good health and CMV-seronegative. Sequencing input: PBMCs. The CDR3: CASSFLAGNEQYF. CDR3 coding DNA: TGTGCCAGCAGCTTCCTAGCGGGAAACGAGCAGTACTTC.